This T cell receptor beta chain appears in the sequencing data of a study of regulatory T cells in long-lasting Graves disease (dated by TCRdb to about 2021). In terms of the full investigation: Antithyroid drugs had been taken for less than 3 months by newly diagnosed Graves' disease patients. Patients with persistent Graves' disease were compared with patients with newly diagnosed Graves' disease using TCR sequencing and RNA sequencing of peripheral blood. The study was registered as a clinical trial and conducted in China. A total of 35 or so samples were covered by TCR sequencing, comprising approximately 13 persistent and roughly 20 newly diagnosed Graves' disease patients.

Receptor amplification or capture employed multiplex PCR. The instrument was an Illumina HiSeq 4000. CDR3 regions were amplified by Arm-PCR with iRepertoire HTBI primers to construct TCR beta libraries. Before sequencing, the PCR products went through gel purification. The authors' analysis ran thus. Gene usage analysis of CDR3 amino acid clonotypes used the 62 TRBV and some 13 TRBJ segments found across samples. COPE and FqMerger were used to merge filtered high-quality paired reads into contigs. Contigs were aligned with BLAST to IMGT TRBV, TRBD and TRBJ reference genes, and CDR3 was defined per IMGT. Highly expanded clones were defined as clonotypes with a frequency above 0.1%. Shannon entropy served as the measure of repertoire diversity, while the Gini coefficient captured V-J evenness. A clonotype found in more than one individual was treated as public. Clones were called with MiXCR by TCRdb after fastp trimmed the public reads at Q25, and only in-frame beta chains were retained. Identical CDR3 proteins give one entry, which carries the most common genes and DNA. For this entry, the V and J calls and clone size follow TCRdb and not the study's own pipeline. This sample comprises 200,000 to 250,000 distinct CDR3 sequences, just over 20% of them detected only once. Approximately 13% of the sample belongs to the ten largest clones.

The time point label of this sample denotes: newly diagnosed GD, antithyroid drugs for less than 3 months. RNA was extracted from PBMCs in TRIzol for both TCR sequencing and RNA sequencing. Graves' disease was diagnosed according to American Thyroid Association guidelines. Patients were recruited from an endocrinology department in Xi'an, China. From each patient, 8 to 10 milliliters of peripheral blood was collected into an EDTA anticoagulant tube. PBMCs were isolated by Ficoll Paque Plus density gradient separation without further T cell sorting. An Agilent 2100 Bioanalyzer and agarose gel were used to assess RNA quality, and a NanoDrop 2000 was used to measure RNA concentration. CDR1 and CDR2 are read off the germline V gene as MNHNS and SASEGT. Counted from cysteine to phenylalanine, this CDR3 has 15 amino acids. Left in the record is the CDR3 DNA by itself, 45 bases read in frame from the first base. V was cut back by 6 bases and J by 6 bases, leaving a gap of 15 bases between them.

Comments on this clonotype: The antigen it recognizes is unknown. Base qualities are not provided; no much larger clone lies one nucleotide away.

The paper's findings and limits, for the study overall: Patients with persistent disease shared more public clonotypes (around 2,700) than newly diagnosed patients did (around 980). Persistent disease showed preferential use of TRBV28, TRBJ1-2 and TRBJ2-5, whereas newly diagnosed disease favored TRBV20-1 and TRBJ2-1. The authors acknowledged the small sample size as a limitation that may reduce accuracy. Peripheral blood alone was examined, since thyroid tissue, which constituted the primary lesion, could not be accessed. Only the TCR beta chain was sequenced and analyzed. Compared with newly diagnosed patients, persistent Graves' disease patients had lower TCR Shannon entropy and fewer highly expanded clones, which suggests clonal expansion.

In this chain, TRBV6-1 is recombined with TRBJ1-6; the D gene lacks a confident call. The source material was peripheral blood mononuclear cells (PBMCs), sampled at new diagnosis, from a patient treated with antithyroid drugs. This TCR was sampled from a female donor with Graves disease. The CDR3 corresponds to CASSWGNRVNSPLHF. The nucleotides are TGTGCCAGCAGCTGGGGAAACAGAGTTAATTCACCCCTCCACTTT.